This T cell receptor beta chain was sequenced for a study of regulatory T cells in long-lasting Graves disease. For the study at large: Prior antithyroid drug treatment in newly diagnosed Graves' patients lasted under 3 months.

This clonotype has a count of ten or more. The CDR3 totals 13 residues. Germline loops: CDR1 MDHEN, CDR2 SYDVKM. The V end was cut by 2 bases, the J end by 5 bases, with 10 bases between. Sequencing libraries for TCR beta were prepared with iRepertoire HTBI primers and Arm-PCR of CDR3 regions. TCRdb used MiXCR to reprocess the multiplex PCR reads, holding one entry per CDR3 protein. Among a few hundred thousand distinct CDR3 sequences listed, 15% to 20% were seen once. The sample's time point: newly diagnosed GD, antithyroid drugs for less than 3 months. The authors made the TCR library using RNA they extracted from PBMCs. Another study also made use of these data, one on T cells in Graves' hyperthyroidism and ophthalmopathy. From that paper: With a median lead of approximately six months before onset, the model predicted ophthalmopathy.

The sample consisted of peripheral blood mononuclear cells (PBMCs), taken at new diagnosis, from a patient treated with antithyroid drugs. The chain couples TRBV28 to TRBJ2-7; TRBD1 is a possible D gene (5 bases). The clonotype comes from a young woman with Graves disease. CDR3 amino acids: CASSLRMGHEQYF. CDR3 sequence (DNA): TGTGCCAGCAGTTTAAGGATGGGGCACGAGCAGTACTTC.